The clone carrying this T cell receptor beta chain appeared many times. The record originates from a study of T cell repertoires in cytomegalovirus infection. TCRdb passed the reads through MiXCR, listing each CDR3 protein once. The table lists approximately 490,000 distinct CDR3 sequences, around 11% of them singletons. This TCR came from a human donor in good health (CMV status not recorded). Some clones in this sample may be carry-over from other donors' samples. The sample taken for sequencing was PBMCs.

The CDR3: CASSFGFLNTEAFF. The CDR3 bases are TGTGCCAGCAGTTTTGGCTTCTTGAACACTGAAGCTTTCTTT. This chain uses TRBV12-3 or TRBV12-4 with TRBJ1-1; D is ambiguous. The CDR3 contains 14 residues. The V end was cut by 3 bases, the J end by 0 bases, with 8 bases between.